This is a list of T cell receptor beta chains from one sample in a study of blood T cell repertoires in COVID-19. Measured with immunoSEQ multiplex PCR; TCRdb has only the in-frame clones, and not every one. The top ten hold 1% of the sample, which has 340,000 or so clones, roughly 91% seen once. Sequencing was done on a sample of peripheral blood. These receptors all come from a man in his fifties or sixties with active or convalescent COVID-19. Each CDR3 is given with its conserved first and last residue. D genes are given only for firm matches. Clone size is stated in some rows and not others, as once, few, many or a class when expanded.

abundance	v_gene	j_gene	d_gene	CDR3aa	CDR3nt
.	TRBV19	TRBJ1-5	.	CASSIGQGGNQPQHF	TGTGCCAGTAGTATCGGGCAGGGTGGCAATCAGCCCCAGCATTTT
.	TRBV4-1	TRBJ1-1	.	CASSHPQGKLRNTEAFF	TGCGCCAGCAGCCACCCGCAGGGGAAGTTGCGGAACACTGAAGCTTTCTTT
once	TRBV6-6	TRBJ2-7	TRBD2	CASSYLAGFSYEQYF	TGTGCCAGCAGTTACCTAGCGGGTTTCTCCTACGAGCAGTACTTC
.	TRBV9	TRBJ2-1	TRBD1	CASSRDRVYNEQFF	TGTGCCAGCAGTCGGGACAGAGTATACAATGAGCAGTTCTTC
.	TRBV9	TRBJ2-1	TRBD1	CASSVAGTGERNEQFF	TGTGCCAGCAGCGTAGCGGGGACAGGGGAGAGGAATGAGCAGTTCTTC
.	TRBV9	TRBJ2-3	TRBD2	CASSVETSAKGTDTQYF	TGTGCCAGCAGCGTAGAGACTAGCGCAAAGGGGACAGATACGCAGTATTTT
once	TRBV28	TRBJ2-7	TRBD2	CASTQGTSGRNGEQYF	TGTGCCAGCACCCAAGGGACTAGCGGGAGGAATGGGGAGCAGTACTTC
.	TRBV2	TRBJ2-7	.	CASSEALLQAEAYEQYF	TGTGCCAGCAGTGAAGCGCTTCTACAGGCCGAGGCCTACGAGCAGTACTTC
.	TRBV19	TRBJ1-2	.	CASSPLPQGRFYGYTF	TGTGCCAGTAGTCCTCTTCCGCAGGGCCGTTTCTATGGCTACACCTTC
once	TRBV5-4	TRBJ1-1	.	CASSLRGTEAFF	TGTGCCAGCAGCTTGAGAGGGACTGAAGCTTTCTTT
.	TRBV7-6	TRBJ2-3	TRBD2	CASSPRCRLAEGDTQYF	TGTGCCAGCAGCCCCCGGTGTAGACTAGCGGAAGGAGATACGCAGTATTTT
.	TRBV24-1	TRBJ2-5	TRBD2	CATSDPLAGGGETQYF	TGTGCCACCAGTGATCCCCTAGCGGGAGGGGGGGAGACCCAGTACTTC
.	TRBV28	TRBJ1-5	.	CASSRGSQPQHF	TGTGCCAGCAGCCGGGGGAGTCAGCCCCAGCATTTT
.	TRBV3-1/TRBV3-2	TRBJ2-1	.	CASSQAGSHEQFF	TGTGCCAGCAGCCAAGCAGGGTCCCATGAGCAGTTCTTC
.	TRBV24-1	TRBJ2-3	TRBD2	CATSGLAGGVFTDTQYF	TGTGCCACCAGTGGGTTAGCGGGGGGGGTCTTCACAGATACGCAGTATTTT
.	TRBV7-9	TRBJ1-6	TRBD1	CASSDQQGAWNYNSPLHF	TGTGCCAGCAGCGACCAGCAGGGGGCCTGGAACTATAATTCACCCCTCCACTTT
.	TRBV7-9	TRBJ1-4	.	CASSLNEKLFF	TGTGCCAGCAGCCTTAATGAAAAACTGTTTTTT
.	TRBV15	TRBJ2-1	TRBD2	CATSFEQIPGLPKEPRSYNEQFF	TGTGCCACCAGCTTTGAGCAGATCCCGGGACTACCGAAAGAACCCCGCTCCTACAATGAGCAGTTCTTC
.	TRBV6-6	TRBJ1-2	.	CASTARGASDGYTF	TGTGCCAGCACCGCTCGGGGGGCCTCGGATGGCTACACCTTC
once	TRBV7-8	TRBJ2-3	.	CASSPSGTRGDTQYF	TGTGCCAGCAGCCCATCCGGGACCCGGGGGGATACGCAGTATTTT
.	TRBV30	TRBJ2-3	TRBD2	CAWVGLAGVPDTQYF	TGTGCCTGGGTGGGACTAGCGGGAGTACCAGATACGCAGTATTTT
.	TRBV6-1	TRBJ2-1	TRBD2	CASSETSGVLEQFF	TGTGCCAGCAGTGAAACTAGCGGGGTCCTCGAGCAGTTCTTC
.	TRBV5-1	TRBJ2-5	TRBD2	CASSRGTSGQETQYF	TGCGCCAGCAGCCGCGGGACTAGCGGGCAAGAGACCCAGTACTTC
.	TRBV5-1	TRBJ2-3	TRBD1	CASSHRDRATDTQYF	TGCGCCAGCAGCCACCGGGACAGGGCCACAGATACGCAGTATTTT
.	TRBV2	TRBJ2-1	TRBD2	CASTYPASGYNNEQFF	TGTGCCAGCACCTACCCGGCTAGCGGATATAACAATGAGCAGTTCTTC
.	TRBV6-6	TRBJ2-7	TRBD2	CASSDSGASYEQYF	TGTGCCAGCAGTGATAGCGGGGCCTCCTACGAGCAGTACTTC
once	TRBV6-5	TRBJ2-2	.	CASSRGRLNTGELFF	TGTGCCAGCAGTAGGGGCCGCCTTAACACCGGGGAGCTGTTTTTT
.	TRBV18	TRBJ1-2	TRBD1	CASSPPSRGSLGYTF	TGTGCCAGCTCACCACCGAGCAGGGGGTCACTGGGCTACACCTTC
.	TRBV5-1	TRBJ2-1	TRBD2	CASSLISGGPYNEQFF	TGCGCCAGCAGCTTGATCTCGGGAGGACCCTACAATGAGCAGTTCTTC
.	TRBV28	TRBJ2-7	.	CASSPYREQYF	TGTGCCAGCAGTCCATACCGGGAGCAGTACTTC
.	TRBV28	TRBJ1-2	.	CASSLRGYGYTF	TGTGCCAGCAGTTTAAGGGGGTATGGCTACACCTTC
.	TRBV19	TRBJ1-1	.	CASSIGLVANTEAFF	TGTGCCAGTAGTATTGGCCTCGTGGCGAACACTGAAGCTTTCTTT
.	TRBV28	TRBJ1-5	.	CASSSPQLGNQPQHF	TGTGCCAGCAGTTCCCCTCAACTGGGCAATCAGCCCCAGCATTTT
.	TRBV5-1	TRBJ2-1	.	CASSLAAGSYNEQFF	TGCGCCAGCAGCTTGGCCGCAGGGTCCTACAATGAGCAGTTCTTC
.	TRBV27	TRBJ1-4	TRBD1	CASSYIIQGKRSEKLFF	TGTGCCAGCAGTTACATAATACAGGGGAAAAGGAGTGAAAAACTGTTTTTT
.	TRBV7-9	TRBJ2-1	.	CASSSGTSSYNEQFF	TGTGCCAGCAGCAGCGGGACAAGCTCCTACAATGAGCAGTTCTTC
few	TRBV7-9	TRBJ2-1	TRBD2	CASSFTPGLGASSYNEQFF	TGTGCCAGCAGCTTCACCCCGGGACTAGGGGCGAGCTCCTACAATGAGCAGTTCTTC
.	TRBV5-1	TRBJ2-1	TRBD2	CASSLAPGGDEQFF	TGCGCCAGCAGCTTGGCCCCGGGGGGGGATGAGCAGTTCTTC
.	TRBV10-3	TRBJ2-1	TRBD2	CAITDRTSGGLNEQFF	TGTGCCATCACTGACCGGACTAGCGGGGGACTCAATGAGCAGTTCTTC
.	TRBV15	TRBJ2-3	TRBD2	CATSRDPMASGSTDTQYF	TGTGCCACCAGCAGAGACCCCATGGCTAGCGGTAGCACAGATACGCAGTATTTT
.	TRBV13	TRBJ1-1	TRBD1	CASSPGDSENTEAFF	TGTGCCAGCAGCCCGGGGGACAGCGAGAACACTGAAGCTTTCTTT
.	TRBV7-2	TRBJ1-1	.	CASSFLGEGEAFF	TGTGCCAGCAGCTTTCTGGGGGAGGGTGAAGCTTTCTTT
.	TRBV18	TRBJ2-3	.	CASSPRPGSDTQYF	TGTGCCAGCTCACCAAGGCCGGGGTCAGATACGCAGTATTTT
.	TRBV5-1	TRBJ2-1	TRBD2	CASSLDLAGDNEQFF	TGCGCCAGCAGCTTGGATCTAGCGGGGGACAATGAGCAGTTCTTC
.	TRBV5-5	TRBJ1-2	.	CASSLASRQHGYTF	TGTGCCAGCAGCTTGGCCTCCCGACAACATGGCTACACCTTC
.	TRBV18	TRBJ1-6	TRBD1	CASSPGTGANNSPLHF	TGTGCCAGCTCACCAGGGACAGGGGCCAATAATTCACCCCTCCACTTT
.	TRBV5-1	TRBJ2-7	TRBD1	CASSLLTGGAYEQYF	TGCGCCAGCAGCTTGCTAACAGGGGGTGCCTACGAGCAGTACTTC
.	TRBV7-3	TRBJ2-2	TRBD2	CASSSDSGVTGELFF	TGTGCCAGCAGCAGTGATAGCGGGGTAACCGGGGAGCTGTTTTTT
.	TRBV5-1	TRBJ2-7	.	CASSSQGLEGGQYF	TGCGCCAGCAGCTCTCAGGGGCTCGAAGGGGGGCAGTACTTC
once	TRBV7-3	TRBJ2-7	TRBD2	CASSLAGGAGYEQYF	TGTGCCAGCAGCTTAGCGGGAGGGGCGGGCTACGAGCAGTACTTC
.	TRBV11-2	TRBJ1-1	TRBD1	CASSYRQGKTEAFF	TGTGCCAGCAGCTACCGACAGGGAAAAACTGAAGCTTTCTTT
.	TRBV24-1	TRBJ1-4	.	CATSDSAAGGNEKLFF	TGTGCCACCAGCGATTCCGCCGCGGGAGGTAATGAAAAACTGTTTTTT
.	TRBV28	TRBJ1-1	TRBD1	CASSGGPEGTEAFF	TGTGCCAGCTCAGGGGGACCTGAAGGGACTGAAGCTTTCTTT
.	TRBV4-2	TRBJ1-1	.	CASSQATRYEAFF	TGTGCCAGCAGCCAAGCGACACGCTATGAAGCTTTCTTT
.	TRBV6-5	TRBJ1-2	.	CASTPGGGYGYTF	TGTGCCAGCACCCCGGGGGGAGGATATGGCTACACCTTC
.	TRBV19	TRBJ1-6	TRBD1	CASARQGGRSSYNSPLHF	TGTGCCAGCGCGCGACAGGGAGGCCGAAGCTCCTATAATTCACCCCTCCACTTT
.	TRBV18	TRBJ1-6	.	CASSPPATPNSPLHF	TGTGCCAGCTCACCACCCGCGACTCCCAATTCACCCCTCCACTTT
.	TRBV3-1/TRBV3-2	TRBJ2-3	.	CASSQDRAFSGTDTQYF	TGTGCCAGCAGCCAAGATAGAGCGTTTAGTGGTACAGATACGCAGTATTTT
.	TRBV6-1	TRBJ2-1	TRBD2	CASSENGAGGRNEQFF	TGTGCCAGCAGTGAAAATGGCGCGGGAGGGCGCAATGAGCAGTTCTTC
.	TRBV5-6	TRBJ1-2	TRBD1	CASRWDRGLVDGYTF	TGTGCCAGCAGGTGGGACAGGGGGCTAGTGGATGGCTACACCTTC